Listed below are T cell receptor beta chains from one sample, sequenced in a study of siplizumab effects on memory and regulatory T cells. TCRdb's copy holds only in-frame clones and misses some; the assay was immunoSEQ multiplex PCR. The data show approximately 50,000 clones, 93% seen once. Sequencing was performed on CD8+ T cells sorted from blood. The receptors were gathered from a human donor in good health. The CDR3 runs from the conserved cysteine through the conserved F or W. Each record gives: clone size, D gene, V gene, J gene, CDR3 DNA, CDR3 protein. The D gene is left open where the match is weak. The listing skips clone size in some rows; elsewhere it reads once, few, many or a size class.

-	TRBD1	TRBV13	TRBJ1-2	TGTGCCAGCACCCAGACCGGGACAGGTGGCTACACCTTC	CASTQTGTGGYTF
once	TRBD2	TRBV11-2	TRBJ2-1	TGTGCCAGCAGCTTAGTCCCCCGGCGGGAGGGTAATGAGCAGTTCTTC	CASSLVPRREGNEQFF
once	-	TRBV9	TRBJ1-6	TGTGCCAGCAGCGTAGCAGATAATTCACCCCTCCACTTT	CASSVADNSPLHF
-	-	TRBV5-4	TRBJ2-3	TGTGCCAGCAGCTTGGTAGGTGCAGCTACAGATACGCAGTATTTT	CASSLVGAATDTQYF
once	-	TRBV2	TRBJ1-1	TGTGCCGGACACATGAACACTGAAGCTTTCTTT	CAGHMNTEAFF
once	-	TRBV19	TRBJ1-1	TGTGCCAGTAGTGATTTGGGCACTGAAGCTTTCTTT	CASSDLGTEAFF
-	TRBD1	TRBV9	TRBJ2-2	TGTGCCAGCAGCGATTTGCTGGGACAGTTGAACACCGGGGAGCTGTTTTTT	CASSDLLGQLNTGELFF
-	-	TRBV13	TRBJ2-2	TGTGCCAGCAGCTTATCTCTCAACACCGGGGAGCTGTTTTTT	CASSLSLNTGELFF
-	-	TRBV2	TRBJ1-1	TGTGCTACTATTAGTGATGGGACTGAAGCTTTCTTT	CATISDGTEAFF
-	TRBD2	TRBV5-1	TRBJ2-1	TGCGCCAGCAGCTTGGCGTGGGGGGGAAATAATGAGCAGTTCTTC	CASSLAWGGNNEQFF
-	-	TRBV27	TRBJ2-1	TGTGCCAGCAGTTTATCTGAACACAATGAGCAGTTCTTC	CASSLSEHNEQFF
-	-	TRBV10-2	TRBJ1-1	TGCGCCAGCAGACAGGGCGGCGGGAACACTGAAGCTTTCTTT	CASRQGGGNTEAFF
-	TRBD2	TRBV11-2	TRBJ2-1	TGTGCCAGCATGGGACTAGCTAACAATGAGCAGTTCTTC	CASMGLANNEQFF
-	-	TRBV10-1	TRBJ2-2	TGCGCCAGCAGTGGTTTTTCCAGAGGGACCGGGGAGCTGTTTTTT	CASSGFSRGTGELFF
-	-	TRBV27	TRBJ1-1	TGTGCCAGCAGTTTTGCGCCTTCCTATTTTGGTGAAGCTTTCTTT	CASSFAPSYFGEAFF
-	-	TRBV6-5	TRBJ2-7	TGTGCCAGCAGTTTCGGCAGCTCGGACGAGCAGTACTTC	CASSFGSSDEQYF
-	TRBD1	TRBV2	TRBJ1-2	TGTGCCAGCAGCTGGGACAGCTATGGCTACACCTTC	CASSWDSYGYTF
-	TRBD2	TRBV4-2	TRBJ2-4	TGTGCCAGCAGCCAAGAGACTAGCGGGAGTCTTCGGGGGAACATTCAGTACTTC	CASSQETSGSLRGNIQYF
few	-	TRBV19	TRBJ1-1	TGTGCCAGTACAGATACGGGGAATCGATATACTGAAGCTTTCTTT	CASTDTGNRYTEAFF
-	-	TRBV7-9	TRBJ2-2	TGTGCCAGCAGTTCCGGCACCGGGGAGCTGTTTTTT	CASSSGTGELFF
-	-	TRBV20-1	TRBJ1-2	TGCAGTGCTAGAGATCCTGGTGGCTACACCTTC	CSARDPGGYTF
-	TRBD2	TRBV10-3	TRBJ2-1	TGTGCCATCAGTGCGGGGACTAGCGGGAGAGGGGACAATGAGCAGTTCTTC	CAISAGTSGRGDNEQFF
once	TRBD1	TRBV9	TRBJ2-7	TGTGCCAGCAGCCCACGGACAGGAACCTACGAGCAGTACTTC	CASSPRTGTYEQYF